The rows below give T cell receptor beta chains drawn from one sample of a study of shared clonotypes between healthy human individuals. The method was immunoSEQ multiplex PCR; TCRdb's version includes in-frame clones alone and lacks a portion of them. The data hold roughly 2.1 million clones, with around 93% observed a single time. Material: naive CD8+ T cells from PBMCs. These TCRs come from a man younger than 35 in good health. Some clones in this sample may be carry-over from other donors' samples. Each CDR3 is given with its conserved first and last residue. The D gene is left open where the match is weak. Some rows have no size entry. The others give once, few or many, or a class for an expanded clone.

>TRBJ2-2|TRBV29-1|-|TRBD1
CSVGPAGGAVGSGELFF
TGCAGCGTGGGCCCCGCAGGGGGCGCGGTTGGGTCCGGGGAGCTGTTTTTT
>TRBJ1-2|TRBV29-1|few|-
CSAVREDYGYTF
TGCAGCGCAGTCAGGGAGGACTATGGCTACACCTTC
>TRBJ2-5|TRBV13|once|-
CASSLGRTLRQETQYF
TGTGCCAGCAGCTTAGGGCGCACTTTGAGGCAAGAGACCCAGTACTTC
>TRBJ2-5|TRBV11-3|-|-
CASSLDPRETQYF
TGTGCCAGCAGCTTAGATCCTCGGGAGACCCAGTACTTC
>TRBJ1-5|TRBV28|few|-
CASHPPGQPQHF
TGTGCCAGCCATCCACCCGGGCAGCCCCAGCATTTT
>TRBJ2-1|TRBV15|once|TRBD2
CATGAGGFSYNEQFF
TGTGCCACCGGAGCGGGAGGGTTCTCCTACAATGAGCAGTTCTTC
>TRBJ2-3|TRBV9|-|-
CASSTENRADTQYF
TGTGCCAGCAGTACTGAGAACAGGGCAGATACGCAGTATTTT
>TRBJ2-5|TRBV7-6|-|TRBD1
CASSLPTRDRHKETQYF
TGTGCCAGCAGCTTACCAACCCGGGACAGGCACAAAGAGACCCAGTACTTC
>TRBJ2-5|TRBV7-9|-|-
CASSPWDDEETQYF
TGTGCCAGCAGCCCATGGGACGACGAAGAGACCCAGTACTTC
>TRBJ1-1|TRBV28|-|-
CASSSTARGDTEAFF
TGTGCCAGCAGTTCCACCGCAAGGGGGGATACTGAAGCTTTCTTT
>TRBJ2-1|TRBV27|-|TRBD2
CASMIRLAGEDDEQFF
TGTGCCAGCATGATTAGACTAGCGGGAGAGGATGATGAGCAGTTCTTC
>TRBJ1-1|TRBV11-2|few|TRBD1
CASSPRQGAVFF
TGTGCCAGCAGCCCACGACAGGGGGCGGTCTTCTTT
>TRBJ2-1|TRBV5-6|-|-
CASSLFTSSYNEQFF
TGTGCCAGCAGCCTATTCACGAGCTCCTACAATGAGCAGTTCTTC
>TRBJ1-1|TRBV10-1|-|-
CASSETGNTEAFF
TGCGCCAGCAGTGAAACCGGGAACACTGAAGCTTTCTTT
>TRBJ2-7|TRBV13|once|TRBD1
CASSLDRVGDEQYF
TGTGCCAGCAGCCTCGACAGGGTAGGAGACGAGCAGTACTTC
>TRBJ2-7|TRBV5-6|-|TRBD1
CASSSGGLSYEQYF
TGTGCCAGCAGCTCAGGGGGCCTCTCCTACGAGCAGTACTTC
>TRBJ1-3|TRBV4-1|-|-
CASSQGSGSGNTIYF
TGCGCCAGCAGCCAAGGATCCGGCTCTGGAAACACCATATATTTT
>TRBJ2-2|TRBV5-1|once|-
CASSLEKITGELFF
TGCGCCAGCAGCTTGGAAAAGATAACCGGGGAGCTGTTTTTT
>TRBJ2-3|TRBV5-6|-|TRBD2
CASSIRLAVNRADTQYF
TGTGCCAGCAGCATAAGACTAGCGGTGAATCGGGCAGATACGCAGTATTTT
>TRBJ2-7|TRBV27|once|TRBD1
CASSLQGSSYEQYF
TGTGCCAGCAGTCTACAGGGGTCCTCCTACGAGCAGTACTTC
>TRBJ1-4|TRBV5-1|-|-
CASSLEAGDYEKLFF
TGCGCCAGCAGCTTGGAGGCAGGGGATTATGAAAAACTGTTTTTT
>TRBJ1-1|TRBV19|once|-
CASSILEGHHTEAFF
TGTGCCAGTAGTATTCTTGAGGGGCATCACACTGAAGCTTTCTTT
>TRBJ1-2|TRBV28|-|TRBD1
CASSTTGGGVILRASVYGYTF
TGTGCCAGCAGTACTACAGGGGGCGGCGTAATTCTCAGGGCCTCCGTCTATGGCTACACCTTC
>TRBJ2-1|TRBV15|-|-
CATSRGRGNEQFF
TGTGCCACCAGCAGAGGACGAGGTAATGAGCAGTTCTTC
>TRBJ2-7|TRBV15|-|TRBD2
CATSRGAGSSYEQYF
TGTGCCACCAGCCGGGGAGCGGGGAGCTCCTACGAGCAGTACTTC
>TRBJ2-1|TRBV28|-|TRBD2
CASRTSGRNNEQFF
TGTGCCAGCAGGACTAGCGGGAGGAACAATGAGCAGTTCTTC
>TRBJ2-7|TRBV27|once|-
CASSYDSTYEQYF
TGTGCCAGCAGCTACGATTCAACCTACGAGCAGTACTTC
>TRBJ2-5|TRBV7-9|-|TRBD1
CASSQLRDRGRRETQYF
TGTGCCAGCAGCCAGCTCCGGGACAGGGGGCGCCGGGAGACCCAGTACTTC
>TRBJ2-7|TRBV27|-|-
CASSLNEQYF
TGTGCCAGCAGTTTAAACGAGCAGTACTTC
>TRBJ2-5|TRBV28|-|-
CASADDQETQYF
TGTGCCAGCGCGGATGACCAAGAGACCCAGTACTTC
>TRBJ2-3|TRBV27|-|TRBD2
CASRPTSGRAHTQYF
TGTGCCAGCAGACCGACTAGCGGGAGGGCCCATACGCAGTATTTT
>TRBJ2-6|TRBV11-2|-|-
CASSLEGSGGANVLTF
TGTGCCAGCAGCTTAGAAGGGTCAGGAGGGGCCAACGTCCTGACTTTC
>TRBJ2-5|TRBV7-2|once|-
CASRIGGLLETQYF
TGTGCCAGCAGAATAGGTGGGCTACTAGAGACCCAGTACTTC